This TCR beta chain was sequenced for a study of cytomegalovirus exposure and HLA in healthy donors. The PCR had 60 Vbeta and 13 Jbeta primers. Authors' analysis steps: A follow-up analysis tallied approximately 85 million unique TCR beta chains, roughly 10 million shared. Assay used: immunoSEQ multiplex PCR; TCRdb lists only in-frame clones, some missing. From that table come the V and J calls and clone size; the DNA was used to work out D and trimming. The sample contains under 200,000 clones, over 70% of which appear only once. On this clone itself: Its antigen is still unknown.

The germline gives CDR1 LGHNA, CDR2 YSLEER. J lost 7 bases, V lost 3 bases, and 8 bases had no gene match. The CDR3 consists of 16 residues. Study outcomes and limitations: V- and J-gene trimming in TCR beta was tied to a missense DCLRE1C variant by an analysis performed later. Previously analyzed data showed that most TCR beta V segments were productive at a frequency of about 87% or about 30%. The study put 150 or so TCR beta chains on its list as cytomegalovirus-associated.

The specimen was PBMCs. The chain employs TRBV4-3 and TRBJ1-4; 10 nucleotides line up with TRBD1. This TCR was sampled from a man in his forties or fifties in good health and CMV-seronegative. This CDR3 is CASSQTAGQGTEKLFF. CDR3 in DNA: TGCGCCAGCAGCCAGACGGCGGGACAGGGGACTGAAAAACTGTTTTTT.